The clone carrying this T cell receptor (beta chain) was counted ten times or more. The antigen remains unidentified. TCRdb reprocessed the PCR reads via MiXCR and lists one record per CDR3 protein. The sample has about 510,000 distinct CDR3 sequences, over 20% seen once. Per germline, CDR1 SGHTA and CDR2 FQGNSA. The V end was cut by 10 bases, the J end by 4 bases, with 12 bases between. The CDR3 is 12 amino acids. This sample was taken from a study of molecular identifiers for immune sequencing clone quantification. Study as a whole: In replicates, RNA taken from approximately 20,000 or 100,000 naive CD8 cells was divided five ways, and four portions underwent sequencing.

Findings of the study overall: Jurkat TCR RNA spiked in from one cell (amid approximately 1 million naive cells) was reportedly detectable. Highly expanded clone sizes could be underestimated through barcode sharing by identical TCR molecules.

This rearrangement joins TRBV7-2 to TRBJ2-3, with D unresolved. The sample comprised naive CD8+ T cells from blood, with Jurkat cell RNA spiked in. Subset of the sample: FACS-sorted CD8+CD4-CCR7+CD45RA+ naive T cells. The TCR was taken from a human donor in good health. Some libraries in this study had Jurkat cell RNA spiked in. The CDR3 region is CANGVAPDTQYF. In DNA, the CDR3 is TGTGCCAATGGGGTAGCTCCAGATACGCAGTATTTT.